This T cell receptor beta chain was sequenced for a study of human T cells and chemical hapten exposure. Background on the study: The study sensitized with 2% DPC on an approximately 2 cm by approximately 2 cm patch of upper inner arm skin.

Individual cDNA molecules had unique molecular identifiers attached to them by the library. TCRdb used MiXCR to reprocess the RACE reads, holding one entry per CDR3 protein. The table records 79,000 or so distinct CDR3 sequences, under 13% of them present only once. With 6 bases clipped from V and 4 bases from J, the junction kept 9 bases outside the gene matches. The length of the CDR3 is 15 residues. The germline gives CDR1 ENHRY, CDR2 SYGVKD. Stated time point: patch test 1, 2 weeks after DPC sensitization. Treatment: therapeutic diphenylcyclopropenone sensitization with weekly scalp DPC. Staff drew blood before applying each patch test. Whole blood that had not been fractionated was the source of extracted total RNA.

This clonotype was sampled from a woman aged 45-65 years with alopecia areata. Some clones in this sample may be carry-over from other donors' samples. Here the sequenced sample was whole blood, taken in connection with sensitization to the hapten diphenylcyclopropenone (DPC). The chain recombines TRBV10-3 with TRBJ2-1; 7 bases are a match to TRBD2. CDR3: CAIRSGLTAYNEQFF. In DNA, the CDR3 is TGTGCCATCAGATCGGGACTAACAGCTTACAATGAGCAGTTCTTC.